The 9 T cell receptor beta chains presented below share a single source sample, sequenced in a study of cytomegalovirus exposure and HLA in healthy donors. PCR amplification relied on 60 Vbeta primers (plus 13 Jbeta primers). TCRdb keeps only in-frame clones here, not all; method: immunoSEQ multiplex PCR. The table has some 100,000 clones, 75% to 85% seen once; the top ten hold about 1.1%. The specimen sequenced was PBMCs. The receptors originated from a woman under 30 in good health and CMV-seronegative.

The rearrangement links TRBV5-1 to TRBJ2-7; D is uncertain. The V gene's germline CDR1 is SGHRS and CDR2 YFSETQ. This CDR3 has 16 residues. The V end lost 0 bases, the J end lost 1 base, and 14 bases lay between the germline ends. The CDR3 sequence: CASSLAEQMTSYEQYF. CDR3 sequence (DNA): TGCGCCAGCAGCTTGGCCGAGCAAATGACTTCCTACGAGCAGTACTTC.

This rearrangement joins TRBV5-1 to TRBJ2-7, with 10 bases matching TRBD1. Germline-derived CDR1 and CDR2 are SGHRS and YFSETQ. The ends lost 0 bases at V and 2 bases at J; junction bases unmatched: 5. This CDR3 region has 16 residues. The CDR3 nucleotides are TGCGCCAGCAGCTTGGTCCCGGGACAGGGGACCTACGAGCAGTACTTC. Protein product: CASSLVPGQGTYEQYF.

The chain joins TRBV9 to TRBJ2-5, with 7 nucleotides matching TRBD1. The DNA matches TRBJ2-7 better at its end, which makes the J call doubtful. Germline V lookup: CDR1 SGDLS, CDR2 YYNGEE. The CDR3 contains 15 residues. This chain's CDR3 is CASSVGNRGVYEQYF. The CDR3 nucleotides are TGTGCCAGCAGCGTAGGGAACAGGGGAGTGTACGAGCAGTACTTC.

The V call is TRBV5-1, the J call TRBJ1-5; 8 bases agree with TRBD1. Germline loops: CDR1 SGHRS, CDR2 YFSETQ. The CDR3 is 13 amino acids. The V segment lost 4 bases and the J segment 5 bases; nucleotides outside the gene matches: 2. CDR3 protein: CASSPTGDQPQHF. CDR3 nucleotide sequence: TGCGCCAGCAGCCCGACAGGGGATCAGCCCCAGCATTTT.

The V gene is TRBV11-3, the J gene TRBJ2-2; 7 bases map to TRBD2. CDR3 length: 15 amino acids. Germline lookup yields CDR1 SGHNT and CDR2 YENEEA. V lost 3 bases to trimming and J lost 3 bases; unmatched junction nucleotides: 4. The CDR3 reads CASSFWGGDTGELFF. CDR3 DNA sequence: TGTGCCAGCAGCTTTTGGGGGGGGGACACCGGGGAGCTGTTTTTT.

The V gene is TRBV6-1, the J gene TRBJ2-5, with 9 bases lining up with TRBD2. The V gene end was trimmed by 6 bases and the J gene end by 5 bases; junction bases not matched to a gene: 7. CDR3 size: 14 residues. CDR1 and CDR2 (germline): MNHNS, SASEGT. The CDR3 coding sequence is TGTGCCAGCAGGGTAGCGGGAGCAGGGGAGACCCAGTACTTC. Protein: CASRVAGAGETQYF.

J is TRBJ2-7 and V is TRBV6-4; TRBD1 aligns across 8 bases. Germline loops: CDR1 MRHNA, CDR2 SNTAGT. The CDR3 length is 15 residues. The ends lost 8 bases at V and 4 bases at J; junction bases unmatched: 13. The CDR3 nucleotides are TGTGCCAGCCCGCCACTCCGACAGGGGTGGTACGAGCAGTACTTC. It is translated as CASPPLRQGWYEQYF.

This chain joins TRBV28 and TRBJ2-5; 9 bases map to TRBD1. V was pared by 4 bases and J by 3 bases, with 3 bases of the junction left unmatched. The germline V gene has CDR1 MDHEN and CDR2 SYDVKM. The CDR3 consists of 14 residues. The CDR3 bases are TGTGCCAGCAGTTCCTGGACAGGGGAAGAGACCCAGTACTTC. Amino acid sequence: CASSSWTGEETQYF. The variable domain in full, completed from reference TRBV28 and TRBJ2-5, reads DVKVTQSSRYLVKRTGEKVFLECVQDMDHENMFWYRQDPGLGLRLIYFSYDVKMKEKGDIPEGYSVSREKKERFSLILESASTNQTSMYLCASSSWTGEETQYFGPGTRLLVL.

For the CDR3, the DNA is TGTGCCAGCAGCTTACCCGGACTAGCGGGGAACCCCCGCCGTTCGCAGTATTTT. Protein: CASSLPGLAGNPRRSQYF. V gene TRBV7-2 combines with J gene TRBJ2-3; 12 bases are shared with TRBD2. The germline CDR1 and CDR2 sequences are SGHTA and FQGNSA. There are 18 residues in the CDR3. The ends lost 2 bases at V and 10 bases at J; junction bases unmatched: 16.